Following are 10 T cell receptor beta chains from one sample sequenced in a study of blood T cell repertoires in COVID-19. The table came from immunoSEQ multiplex PCR; TCRdb's copy has only in-frame clones and leaves some out. The table shows under 85,000 clones, with approximately 80% occurring only once. Sequences were obtained from peripheral blood. These receptors were collected from a man between 60 and 75 years old with active or convalescent COVID-19.

The V gene is TRBV4-2, the J gene TRBJ2-5, with D maybe TRBD2 (6 bases). Germline CDR1 reads LGHNA; CDR2 reads YNFKEQ. The CDR3 is made up of 15 amino acids. V gave up 1 base and J gave up 4 bases, with 13 bases separating them. As DNA, the CDR3 is TGTGCCAGCAGCCAAGCTCTTCTCGGGAGAGAGACCCAGTACTTC. Translating gives CASSQALLGRETQYF.

The chain links TRBV24-1 to TRBJ2-1; 8 bases map to TRBD1. CDR3 size: 13 residues. Germline loops: CDR1 KGHDR, CDR2 SFDVKD. The V gene end was trimmed by 6 bases and the J gene end by 8 bases; junction bases not matched to a gene: 5. CDR3 DNA sequence: TGTGCCACCAGTAGGACAGGGTATGATGAGCAGTTCTTC. Translating it yields CATSRTGYDEQFF.

This chain connects TRBV11-2 to TRBJ2-4; D remains unclear. The CDR3 is made up of 14 amino acids. V was clipped by 0 bases and J by 5 bases, with 8 bases between them. Germline CDR1 reads SGHAT; CDR2 reads FQNNGV. The CDR3 DNA reads as TGTGCCAGCAGCTTAGATTACCAGGAAAACATTCAGTACTTC. This codes for CASSLDYQENIQYF.

The chain joins TRBV29-1 to TRBJ1-2; tentatively, D is TRBD1 (6 bases). CDR3 length equals 18 residues. Germline V gene lookup returns CDR1 SQVTM and CDR2 ANQGSEA. Trimming pared 7 bases from V and 0 bases from J, leaving 27 bases between. This CDR3 reads CSARRGGRQAIANYGYTF. The DNA for the CDR3 is TGCAGCGCTCGGAGGGGGGGACGACAGGCGATCGCTAACTATGGCTACACCTTC.

The rearrangement links TRBV3-1 (or the pseudogene TRBV3-2) to TRBJ2-2; TRBD2 might be the D (5 bases). Trimming removed 4 bases from V and 0 bases from J, with 12 bases in between. The CDR3 contains 16 residues. Germline CDR1 LGHDT, CDR2 YNNKEL (reference sequence). For the CDR3, the DNA is TGTGCCAGCAGCCGGTCCCGGGGATCGAACACCGGGGAGCTGTTTTTT. Amino acid sequence: CASSRSRGSNTGELFF.

The chain is built from TRBV19 and TRBJ2-7; the D gene is possibly TRBD1 (6 bases). Germline V gene sequence: CDR1 LNHDA, CDR2 SQIVND (reference sequence). The CDR3 extends over 14 amino acids. With 3 bases removed from V and 0 bases from J, the gap between germline ends came to 9 bases. CDR3 residues: CASSITGISYEQYF. The CDR3 DNA sequence: TGTGCCAGTAGTATTACAGGGATCTCCTACGAGCAGTACTTC.

This rearrangement joins TRBV6-2 or TRBV6-3 to TRBJ2-7; possible D gene TRBD1, 5 bases. V was clipped by 4 bases and J by 3 bases, with 16 bases between them. This CDR3 is built from 15 residues. Germline CDR1 MNHEY, CDR2 SVGEGT. CDR3 nucleotide sequence: TGTGCCAGCAGTTCTCAGGGCCACAAAATCTACGAGCAGTACTTC. This encodes CASSSQGHKIYEQYF.

The rearrangement joins TRBV1 to TRBJ1-2; the table's D call, TRBD1, has no DNA check behind it. TRBV1 is a listed pseudogene. The CDR3 is made up of 13 amino acids. The CDR3, as DNA: TGCACCAGCAGGACAGGGGTGCACTATGGCTACACCTTC. Protein: CTSRTGVHYGYTF.

This chain uses TRBV29-1 with TRBJ1-1; 8 nucleotides line up with TRBD1. The V segment lost 7 bases and the J segment 3 bases; nucleotides outside the gene matches: 4. There are 12 residues in the CDR3. CDR1 is SQVTM and CDR2 is ANQGSEA in the germline V gene. CDR3 in DNA: TGCAGCGCCCGACAGGGGCACACTGAAGCTTTCTTT. It translates to CSARQGHTEAFF.

This clone was seen only a few times. This rearrangement joins TRBV10-3 to TRBJ1-6, with a possible D match to TRBD1 (5 bases). The germline gives CDR1 ENHRY, CDR2 SYGVKD. This CDR3 comprises 15 residues. V dropped 3 bases and J dropped 6 bases, with 12 bases sitting between them. CDR3 DNA sequence: TGTGCCATCAGTGATCCCGGGGGATTTAATTCACCCCTCCACTTT. Its translation: CAISDPGGFNSPLHF.